This TCR beta chain comes out of a study of blood T cell repertoires in COVID-19. Per the study methods: Amplifying reference gene primers gave estimates of nucleated cell counts. Sequencing was performed with immunoSEQ multiplex PCR; in TCRdb, only in-frame clones are kept and a portion is missing. The V and J calls and clone size come from that table; D and trimming were worked out from the DNA. The profile shows 210,000 or so clones, 84% of them singletons. The junction had 5 bases not matched to a gene; V was cut back by 4 bases and J by 3 bases. Germline lookup yields CDR1 MNHEY and CDR2 SVGAGI. This CDR3 comprises 15 residues.

The receptor was isolated from a man between 60 and 75 years old who had recovered from COVID-19. The specimen sequenced was PBMCs or T cells enriched from blood (not recorded which). The chain links TRBV6-5 to TRBJ1-1, with 10 bases fitting TRBD1. In DNA, the CDR3 is TGTGCCAGCAGTTCCTCGGACAGGGGGTACACTGAAGCTTTCTTT. Amino acids: CASSSSDRGYTEAFF.